This entry features one TCR beta chain sequence. Its antigen is as yet unknown. This entry is derived from a study of breast tumors, draining lymph nodes, adjacent tissues. General study points: Luminal-like breast cancer showed significantly greater tumor-nontumor repertoire similarity than basal-like breast cancer did. Tumor repertoires ranked between lymph nodes and nontumor tissue in diversity, with V and J gene preferences. The lymph node origin of tumor T cells was framed as consistent with a hypothesis, not demonstrated. Most tumor T cells seemingly derive from lymph node, then expand in tumor.

The lymph nodes were axillary draining lymph nodes from breast cancer patients. The CDR3 length is 13 residues. Germline CDR1 reads SGHKS; CDR2 reads YYEKEE (reference sequence). The germline V and J ends were trimmed by 0 bases and 7 bases, with 8 bases remaining between them. TCRdb called the multiplex PCR reads again in MiXCR, with one record for every CDR3 protein. Seen here are roughly 220,000 distinct CDR3 sequences, about 34% observed once, and the top ten hold about 3.3%. Source material: axillary lymph node tissue. This receptor was obtained from a female donor with breast cancer. Some clones in this sample may be carry-over from other donors' samples. The chain has TRBV5-5 and TRBJ1-3; no definite D call. The CDR3 bases are TGTGCCAGCAGCTTGGAGGCCAGGAACACCATATATTTT. Amino acids: CASSLEARNTIYF. The full variable domain, its missing parts supplied by reference TRBV5-5 and TRBJ1-3, is DAGVTQSPTHLIKTRGQQVTLRCSPISGHKSVSWYQQVLGQGPQFIFQYYEKEERGRGNFPDRFSARQFPNYSSELNVNALLLGDSALYLCASSLEARNTIYFGEGSWLTVV.